These 10 T cell receptor beta chains were sequenced from one sample in a study of OX40 agonist ivuxolimab in advanced cancers. Clones were sequenced by immunoSEQ multiplex PCR, and TCRdb holds only the in-frame ones, with some missing. This table has 20,000 to 25,000 clones, about 88% appearing once. The specimen comprised CD4+ or CD8+ T cells sorted from blood, sampled in a trial of the OX40 agonist ivuxolimab. Receptors originate from an adult with an advanced solid tumor such as melanoma, head and neck, liver or kidney cancer.

The J gene is TRBJ2-1, the V gene TRBV6-4, with D possibly being TRBD1 (6 bases). The germline V and J ends were trimmed by 6 bases and 3 bases, with 9 bases remaining between them. CDR3 length: 13 amino acids. CDR1 MRHNA and CDR2 SNTAGT come from the germline V gene. Written as DNA, the CDR3 is TGTGCCAGCAGCCGGGACAACTACAATGAGCAGTTCTTC. Its protein product is CASSRDNYNEQFF.

The chain joins TRBV27 to TRBJ1-3, with D unclear. The V gene lost 3 bases and the J gene lost 0 bases, with 9 bases spanning the gap. Germline CDR1 is MNHEY and CDR2 is SMNVEV (reference sequence). This CDR3 region has 15 residues. CDR3 DNA: TGTGCCAGCAGTTTGGGGAGCCACTCTGGAAACACCATATATTTT. Protein: CASSLGSHSGNTIYF.

The V gene is TRBV6-9, the J gene TRBJ2-5, with D possibly matching TRBD2 (7 bases). The germline CDR1 and CDR2 sequences are MNHGY and SVAAGI. This CDR3 contains 16 residues. Trimming took 0 bases from V and 7 from J, leaving 18 bases between them. CDR3 coding DNA: TGTGCCAGCAGTTATTCGAGGGGGAGGGTGGTTTGGACCCAGTACTTC. Translating gives CASSYSRGRVVWTQYF.

This chain links TRBV5-4 with TRBJ2-5, with D possibly TRBD2 on 5 matching bases. Trimming took off 0 bases at V and 3 bases at J, with 9 bases between the two ends. The CDR3 has 14 residues. Germline values: CDR1 SGHNT, CDR2 YYREEE (reference sequence). CDR3 DNA sequence: TGTGCCAGCAGCTTGGCGCTAGCAGAAGAGACCCAGTACTTC. It encodes CASSLALAEETQYF.

J is TRBJ2-1 and V is TRBV7-3, with TRBD2 identical over 8 bases. Germline CDR1 SGHTA, CDR2 FQGTGA. CDR3 length: 15 residues. With V trimmed by 3 bases and J by 7 bases, 8 bases remained unmatched. CDR3 bases: TGTGCCAGCAGCTTCCCAGCGGGAGTTAAGAATGAGCAGTTCTTC. Translating it yields CASSFPAGVKNEQFF.

The chain joins TRBV10-3 to TRBJ2-3; D may correspond to TRBD1 or TRBD2 (5 bases each). Germline values: CDR1 ENHRY, CDR2 SYGVKD. The CDR3 is 12 amino acids. V was trimmed by 8 bases and J by 3 bases, leaving 9 bases between them. The chain's CDR3 is CAIRDPTDTQYF. For the CDR3, the DNA is TGTGCCATCCGGGACCCTACAGATACGCAGTATTTT.

The gene calls are TRBV6-5 and TRBJ2-5; perhaps TRBD1 as D (5 bases). Looked up from germline, CDR1 is MNHEY and CDR2 is SVGAGI. The ends were cut back, 6 bases at V and 5 bases at J, with 16 bases in the middle. This CDR3 has 14 residues. The CDR3 DNA reads as TGTGCCAGCAGCCAACCCGGACAAGAGGAGACCCAGTACTTC. Its translation is CASSQPGQEETQYF.

The chain has TRBV25-1 and TRBJ1-1; the match to TRBD1 covers 8 bases. V shed 8 bases and J 7 bases; nucleotides not matched to a gene: 9. There are 13 residues in the CDR3. Germline V gene sequence: CDR1 MGHDK, CDR2 SYGVNS. The CDR3 DNA is TGTGCCAGCGGACAGGGTGTAAAAGGTGAAGCTTTCTTT. This translates into CASGQGVKGEAFF.

V is TRBV6-5 and J is TRBJ2-7, with a tentative D call TRBD1 (5 bases). This CDR3 is 14 amino acids long. Germline CDR1 MNHEY, CDR2 SVGAGI. Trimming pared 2 bases from V and 2 bases from J, leaving 10 bases between. As DNA, the CDR3 is TGTGCCAGCAGTTACAGGGGAAAGACCTACGAGCAGTACTTC. This sequence encodes CASSYRGKTYEQYF.

The chain couples TRBV11-2 to TRBJ2-7; 12 bases match TRBD2. Germline V gene lookup returns CDR1 SGHAT and CDR2 FQNNGV. This CDR3 spans 15 amino acids. V lost 5 bases and J lost 9; bases outside the gene matches: 11. CDR3 amino acids: CASSRRLAGETGQYF. Here the CDR3 DNA reads TGTGCCAGCAGCCGACGACTAGCGGGGGAAACTGGGCAGTACTTC. Looking up the rest from reference TRBV11-2 and TRBJ2-7 gives the full variable domain: EAGVAQSPRYKIIEKRQSVAFWCNPISGHATLYWYQQILGQGPKLLIQFQNNGVVDDSQLPKDRFSAERLKGVDSTLKIQPAKLEDSAVYLCASSRRLAGETGQYFGPGTRLTVT.